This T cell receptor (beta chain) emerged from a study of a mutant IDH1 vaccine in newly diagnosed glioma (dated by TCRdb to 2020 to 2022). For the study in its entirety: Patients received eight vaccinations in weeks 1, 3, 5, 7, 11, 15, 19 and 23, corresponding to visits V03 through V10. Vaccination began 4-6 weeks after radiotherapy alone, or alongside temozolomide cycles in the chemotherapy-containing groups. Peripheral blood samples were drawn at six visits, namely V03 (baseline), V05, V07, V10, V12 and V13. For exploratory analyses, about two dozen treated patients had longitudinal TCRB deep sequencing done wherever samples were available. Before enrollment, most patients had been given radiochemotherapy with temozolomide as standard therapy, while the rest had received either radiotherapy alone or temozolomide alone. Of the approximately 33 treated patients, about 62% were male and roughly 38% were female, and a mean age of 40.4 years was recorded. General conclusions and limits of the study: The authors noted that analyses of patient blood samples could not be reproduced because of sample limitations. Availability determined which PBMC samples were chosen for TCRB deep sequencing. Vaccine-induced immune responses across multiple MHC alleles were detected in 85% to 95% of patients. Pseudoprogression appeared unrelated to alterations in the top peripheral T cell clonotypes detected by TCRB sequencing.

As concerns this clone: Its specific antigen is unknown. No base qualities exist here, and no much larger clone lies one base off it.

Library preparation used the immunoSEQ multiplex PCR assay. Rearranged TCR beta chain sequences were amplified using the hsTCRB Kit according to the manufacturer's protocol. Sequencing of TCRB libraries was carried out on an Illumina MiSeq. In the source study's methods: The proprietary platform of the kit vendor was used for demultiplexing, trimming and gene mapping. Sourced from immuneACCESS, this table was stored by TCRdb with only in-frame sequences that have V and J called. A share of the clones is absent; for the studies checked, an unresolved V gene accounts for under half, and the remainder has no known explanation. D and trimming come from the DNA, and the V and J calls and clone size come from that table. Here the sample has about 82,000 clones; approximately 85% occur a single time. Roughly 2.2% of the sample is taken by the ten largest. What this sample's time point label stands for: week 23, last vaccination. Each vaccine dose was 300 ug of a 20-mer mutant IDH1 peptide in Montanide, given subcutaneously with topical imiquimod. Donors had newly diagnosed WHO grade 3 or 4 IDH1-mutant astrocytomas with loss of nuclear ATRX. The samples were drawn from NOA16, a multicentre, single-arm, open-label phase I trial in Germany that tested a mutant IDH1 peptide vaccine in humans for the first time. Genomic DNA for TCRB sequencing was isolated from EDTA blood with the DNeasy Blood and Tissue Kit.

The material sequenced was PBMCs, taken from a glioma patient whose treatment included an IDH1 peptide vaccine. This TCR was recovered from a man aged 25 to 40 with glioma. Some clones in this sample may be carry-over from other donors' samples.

The CDR3 protein sequence reads: CASSKLAGLNNEQFF. The sequenced DNA: TGTGCCAGCAGTAAACTAGCGGGACTAAACAATGAGCAGTTCTTC. The V gene is TRBV9 and the J gene is TRBJ2-1, and 10 bases in between align with TRBD2. Germline trimming amounts to 5 bases on V and 5 bases on J, with 7 as the count of junction bases outside the gene matches. The CDR1 and CDR2 encoded by the germline V gene are SGDLS and YYNGEE. Spanning cysteine to phenylalanine, the CDR3 consists of 15 amino acids. Of the read, only the CDR3 DNA is kept; its 45 bases are in frame from base 1.